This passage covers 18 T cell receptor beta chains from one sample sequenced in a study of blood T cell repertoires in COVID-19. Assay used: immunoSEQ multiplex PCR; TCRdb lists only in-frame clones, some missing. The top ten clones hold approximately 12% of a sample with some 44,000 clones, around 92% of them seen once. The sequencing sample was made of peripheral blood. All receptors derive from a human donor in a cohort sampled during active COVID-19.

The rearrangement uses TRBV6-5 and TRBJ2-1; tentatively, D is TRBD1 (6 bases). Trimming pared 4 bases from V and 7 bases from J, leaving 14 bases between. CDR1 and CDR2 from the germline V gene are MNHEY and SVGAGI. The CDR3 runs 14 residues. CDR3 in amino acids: CASSSDRLINEQFF. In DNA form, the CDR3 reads TGTGCCAGCAGTTCGGACAGACTCATTAATGAGCAGTTCTTC.

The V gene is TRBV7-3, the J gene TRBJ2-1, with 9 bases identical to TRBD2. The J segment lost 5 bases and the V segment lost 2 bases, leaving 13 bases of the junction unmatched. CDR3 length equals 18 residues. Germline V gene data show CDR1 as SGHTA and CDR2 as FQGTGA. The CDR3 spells CASSLLPGGRVTNNEQFF. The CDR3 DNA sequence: TGTGCCAGCAGCTTATTACCGGGCGGGAGGGTAACGAACAATGAGCAGTTCTTC.

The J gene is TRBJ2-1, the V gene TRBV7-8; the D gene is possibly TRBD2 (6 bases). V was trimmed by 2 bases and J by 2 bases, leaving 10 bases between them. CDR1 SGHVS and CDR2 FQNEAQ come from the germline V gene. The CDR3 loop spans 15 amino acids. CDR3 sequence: CASSLSSATYNEQFF. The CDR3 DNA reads TGTGCCAGCAGCTTATCTAGCGCAACCTACAATGAGCAGTTCTTC.

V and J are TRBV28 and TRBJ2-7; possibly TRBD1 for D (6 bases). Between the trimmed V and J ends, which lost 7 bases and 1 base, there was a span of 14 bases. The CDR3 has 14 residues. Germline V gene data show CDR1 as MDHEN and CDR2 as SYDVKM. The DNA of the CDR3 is TGTGCCAGCAACCAACAGGGAGCGTCCTACGAGCAGTACTTC. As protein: CASNQQGASYEQYF.

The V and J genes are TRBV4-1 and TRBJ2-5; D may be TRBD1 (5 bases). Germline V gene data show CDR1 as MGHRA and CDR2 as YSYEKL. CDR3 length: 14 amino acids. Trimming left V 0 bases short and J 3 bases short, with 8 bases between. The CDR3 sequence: CASSQDPGKETQYF. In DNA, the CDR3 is TGCGCCAGCAGCCAAGACCCAGGGAAAGAGACCCAGTACTTC.

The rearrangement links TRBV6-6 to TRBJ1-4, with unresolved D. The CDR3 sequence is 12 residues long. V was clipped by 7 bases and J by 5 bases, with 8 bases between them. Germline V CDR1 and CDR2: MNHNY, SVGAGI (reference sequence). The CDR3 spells CASKQKNEKLFF. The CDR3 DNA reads TGTGCCAGCAAACAGAAGAATGAAAAACTGTTTTTT.

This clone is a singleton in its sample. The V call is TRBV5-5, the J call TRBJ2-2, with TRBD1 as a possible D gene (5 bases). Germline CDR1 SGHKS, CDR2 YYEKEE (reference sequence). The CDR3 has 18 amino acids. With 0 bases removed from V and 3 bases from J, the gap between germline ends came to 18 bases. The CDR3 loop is CASSLGTPAGWHTGELFF. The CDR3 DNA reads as TGTGCCAGCAGCTTGGGAACCCCTGCAGGGTGGCACACCGGGGAGCTGTTTTTT.

CDR3 in amino acids: CASSSGGKDTQYF. The CDR3, as DNA: TGTGCCAGTAGCTCGGGAGGAAAAGATACGCAGTATTTT. V gene TRBV19 combines with J gene TRBJ2-3, with 7 bases matching TRBD2. Germline V gene data show CDR1 as LNHDA and CDR2 as SQIVND (reference sequence). V lost 6 bases and J lost 5; bases outside the gene matches: 5. The CDR3 contains 13 residues.

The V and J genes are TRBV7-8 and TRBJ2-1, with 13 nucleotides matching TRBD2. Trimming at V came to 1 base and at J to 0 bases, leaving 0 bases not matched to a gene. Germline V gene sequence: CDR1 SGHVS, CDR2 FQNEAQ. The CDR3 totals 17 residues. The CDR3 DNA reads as TGTGCCAGCAGCTTAGGGACTAGCGGGGGCTCCTACAATGAGCAGTTCTTC. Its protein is CASSLGTSGGSYNEQFF.

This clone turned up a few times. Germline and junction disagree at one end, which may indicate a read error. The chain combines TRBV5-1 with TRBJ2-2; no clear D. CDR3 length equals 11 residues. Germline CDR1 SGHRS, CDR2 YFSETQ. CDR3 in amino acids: CASRSETEMFF. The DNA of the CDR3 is TGCGCCAGCAGGTCCGAGACGGAGATGTTTTTT.

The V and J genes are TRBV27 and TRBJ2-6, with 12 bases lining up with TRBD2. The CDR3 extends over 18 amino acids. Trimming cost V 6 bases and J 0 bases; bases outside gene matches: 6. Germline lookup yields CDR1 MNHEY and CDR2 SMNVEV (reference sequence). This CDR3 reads CASSAPSGRASGANVLTF. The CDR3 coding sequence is TGTGCCAGCAGCGCCCCTAGCGGGAGGGCCTCTGGGGCCAACGTCCTGACTTTC.

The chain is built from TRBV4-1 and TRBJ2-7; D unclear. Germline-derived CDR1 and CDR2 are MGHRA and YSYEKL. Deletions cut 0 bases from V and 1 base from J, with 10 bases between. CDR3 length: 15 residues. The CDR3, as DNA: TGCGCCAGCAGCCAAGATTCGGCAGGATCCTACGAGCAGTACTTC. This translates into CASSQDSAGSYEQYF.

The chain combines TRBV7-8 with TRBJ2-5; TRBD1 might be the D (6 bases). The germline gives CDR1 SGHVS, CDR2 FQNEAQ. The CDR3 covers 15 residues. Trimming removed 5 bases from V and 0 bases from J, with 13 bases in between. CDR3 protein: CASSLQGTYQETQYF. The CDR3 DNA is TGTGCCAGCAGCCTACAGGGTACCTACCAAGAGACCCAGTACTTC.

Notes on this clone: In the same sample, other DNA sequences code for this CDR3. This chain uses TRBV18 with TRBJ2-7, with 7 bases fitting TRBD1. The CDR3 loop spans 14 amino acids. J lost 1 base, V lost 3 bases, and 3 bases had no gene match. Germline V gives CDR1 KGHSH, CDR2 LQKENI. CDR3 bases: TGTGCCAGCTCACCCCTACAGGGGTCCTACGAGCAGTACTTC. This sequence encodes CASSPLQGSYEQYF.

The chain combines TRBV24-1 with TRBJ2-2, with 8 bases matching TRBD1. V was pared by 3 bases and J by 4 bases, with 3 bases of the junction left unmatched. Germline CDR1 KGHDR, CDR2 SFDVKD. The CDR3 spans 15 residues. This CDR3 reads CATSDRDRFTGELFF. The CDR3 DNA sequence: TGTGCCACCAGTGATCGGGACAGGTTCACCGGGGAGCTGTTTTTT.

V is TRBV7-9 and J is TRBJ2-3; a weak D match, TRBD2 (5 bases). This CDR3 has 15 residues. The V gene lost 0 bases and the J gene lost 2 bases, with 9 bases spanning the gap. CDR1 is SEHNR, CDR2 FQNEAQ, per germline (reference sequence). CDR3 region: CASSLAGATTDTQYF. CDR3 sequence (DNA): TGTGCCAGCAGCTTAGCGGGAGCGACCACAGATACGCAGTATTTT.

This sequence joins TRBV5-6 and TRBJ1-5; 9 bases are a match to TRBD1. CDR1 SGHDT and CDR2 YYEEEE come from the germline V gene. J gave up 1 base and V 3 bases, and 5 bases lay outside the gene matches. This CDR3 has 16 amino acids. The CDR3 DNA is TGTGCCAGCAGCTCGGGGACAGGGTTAAGCAATCAGCCCCAGCATTTT. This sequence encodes CASSSGTGLSNQPQHF.

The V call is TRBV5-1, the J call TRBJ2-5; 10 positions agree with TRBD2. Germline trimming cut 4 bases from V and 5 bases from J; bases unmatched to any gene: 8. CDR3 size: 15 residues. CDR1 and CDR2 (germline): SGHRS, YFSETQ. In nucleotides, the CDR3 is TGCGCCAGCAGCGGTACTAGCGGGGTGGGGGAGACCCAGTACTTC. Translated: CASSGTSGVGETQYF.